A selection of T cell receptor beta chains follows, all from one sample in a study of cytotoxic CD8 clonotypes in ibrutinib-treated CLL. Clones were sequenced by immunoSEQ multiplex PCR, and TCRdb holds only the in-frame ones, with some missing. The repertoire holds around 330,000 clones, roughly two thirds seen once, with roughly 6.8% in the top ten. The source was PBMCs, collected after 36 months of ibrutinib treatment. Every receptor here comes from a human donor with chronic lymphocytic leukemia. Each CDR3 is given with its conserved first and last residue. Fields, in order: V gene, clone size, J gene, D gene, CDR3 DNA, CDR3 protein. The D gene is left open where the match is weak. The size of a clone is reported for some rows only, either as once, few or many, or as a class for expanded clones.

V: TRBV15; size: once; J: TRBJ2-6; D: -; DNA: TGTGCCACCAGCAGACCGGGGGTCTTTTCTGGGGCCAACGTCCTGACTTTC; CDR3: CATSRPGVFSGANVLTF
V: TRBV28; size: few; J: TRBJ1-4; D: -; DNA: TGTGCCAGCAGTTTACAGCTTGCAACTAATGAAAAACTGTTTTTT; CDR3: CASSLQLATNEKLFF
V: TRBV9; size: few; J: TRBJ2-7; D: -; DNA: TGTGCCAGCAGCCCTACCGCCGGACTTACCTACGAGCAGTACTTC; CDR3: CASSPTAGLTYEQYF
V: TRBV7-6; size: few; J: TRBJ2-1; D: TRBD2; DNA: TGTGCCAGCAGCTTAGACGGGGGGAACTACAATGAGCAGTTCTTC; CDR3: CASSLDGGNYNEQFF
V: TRBV2; size: -; J: TRBJ1-2; D: TRBD1; DNA: TGTGCCAGCAGTGACAGGGGGCGAGGTGGCTACACCTTC; CDR3: CASSDRGRGGYTF
V: TRBV5-6; size: once; J: TRBJ2-2; D: -; DNA: TGTGCCAGCAGCCCAGGGTTTTCGAACACCGGGGAGCTGTTTTTT; CDR3: CASSPGFSNTGELFF
V: TRBV7-2; size: -; J: TRBJ2-7; D: -; DNA: TGTGCCAGCAGCGTCGGGGGGCCAACCTACGAGCAGTACTTC; CDR3: CASSVGGPTYEQYF
V: TRBV5-1; size: -; J: TRBJ2-3; D: TRBD1; DNA: TGCGCCAGCAAGTCCCGGGACAGGGGCCCAGCGAGCACAGATACGCAGTATTTT; CDR3: CASKSRDRGPASTDTQYF
V: TRBV6-5; size: -; J: TRBJ1-5; D: -; DNA: TGTGCCAGCAGTCTCGGGGTTAATCAGCCCCAGCATTTT; CDR3: CASSLGVNQPQHF
V: TRBV2; size: few; J: TRBJ1-1; D: -; DNA: TGTGCCAGCAGCAAACAGGGAGCAGCTTTCTTT; CDR3: CASSKQGAAFF
V: TRBV5-1; size: -; J: TRBJ2-5; D: TRBD1; DNA: TGCGCCAGCAGCTTGGGGGACAGGGGACCCCAAGAGACCCAGTACTTC; CDR3: CASSLGDRGPQETQYF
V: TRBV29-1; size: -; J: TRBJ2-7; D: TRBD1; DNA: TGCAGCGTGGGACAGGGGGCGCGGGAGCAGTACTTC; CDR3: CSVGQGAREQYF
V: TRBV10-2; size: few; J: TRBJ2-1; D: -; DNA: TGCGCCAGCAGTGAATACTACAATGAGCAGTTCTTC; CDR3: CASSEYYNEQFF